A single sample gave rise to the 27 T cell receptor beta chains below, sequenced in a study of graft-versus-host responses after intestinal transplantation. The protocol was immunoSEQ multiplex PCR, while the TCRdb copy is restricted to in-frame clones and leaves out a portion. The table lists 85,000 to 100,000 clones, about 82% of them singletons. Material: PBMCs, obtained 255 days after intestinal transplant. The receptors come from a human patient who received an intestinal transplant, so some T cells may come from the graft donor.

The rearrangement links TRBV28 to TRBJ2-7; perhaps TRBD2 as D (6 bases). Trimming stripped 5 bases from V and 0 bases from J, with 11 bases between. Germline V CDR1 and CDR2: MDHEN, SYDVKM. This CDR3 has 14 amino acids. The CDR3: CASSQRDFSYEQYF. The DNA for the CDR3 is TGTGCCAGCAGTCAGAGGGACTTCTCCTACGAGCAGTACTTC. Complete variable domain (other parts from reference TRBV28 and TRBJ2-7): DVKVTQSSRYLVKRTGEKVFLECVQDMDHENMFWYRQDPGLGLRLIYFSYDVKMKEKGDIPEGYSVSREKKERFSLILESASTNQTSMYLCASSQRDFSYEQYFGPGTRLTVT.

This chain joins TRBV22-1 and TRBJ2-5; no check of the table's D call, TRBD1, against the DNA was made. TRBV22-1 is a pseudogene segment. This CDR3 has 17 amino acids. In DNA, the CDR3 is TGTCCTGGGAGCGCACCGGAGGGGGCGATCTGGGGGGAGACCCAGTACTTC. It codes for CPGSAPEGAIWGETQYF.

CDR3 sequence: CASFAPRARLHGYTF. Written as DNA, the CDR3 is TGTGCCAGCTTTGCCCCCAGGGCCCGACTGCATGGCTACACCTTC. The chain is built from TRBV6-1 and TRBJ1-2; a weak D match, TRBD1 (5 bases). CDR1 is MNHNS and CDR2 is SASEGT in the germline V gene. The CDR3 covers 15 residues. Trimming removed 8 bases from V and 6 bases from J, with 22 bases in between.

CDR3 in DNA: TGTGCCAGTAGTCCCGACAGGGCCTATGGCTACACCTTC. Its protein is CASSPDRAYGYTF. This chain uses TRBV19 with TRBJ1-2, with 7 bases that match TRBD1. CDR3 length: 13 residues. Trimming at V came to 5 bases and at J to 4 bases, leaving 4 bases not matched to a gene. Germline V gives CDR1 LNHDA, CDR2 SQIVND (reference sequence).

V and J are TRBV6-1 and TRBJ1-1, with D possibly TRBD1 on 6 matching bases. Germline CDR1 is MNHNS and CDR2 is SASEGT. CDR3 length equals 12 residues. Trimming pared 4 bases from V and 7 bases from J, leaving 10 bases between. The CDR3 spells CASSGGGFEAFF. The CDR3 DNA reads TGTGCCAGCAGTGGAGGGGGATTTGAAGCTTTCTTT.

This rearrangement joins TRBV27 to TRBJ2-2; 11 bases agree with TRBD1. V lost 0 bases and J lost 6; bases outside the gene matches: 9. Germline V gene data show CDR1 as MNHEY and CDR2 as SMNVEV (reference sequence). CDR3 length equals 18 residues. CDR3 sequence: CASSLSGQGGILAGELFF. DNA of the CDR3: TGTGCCAGCAGTTTATCGGGACAGGGGGGTATCCTGGCCGGGGAGCTGTTTTTT.

This sequence joins TRBV6-1 and TRBJ2-2; D is undetermined. The ends were cut back, 8 bases at V and 3 bases at J, with 13 bases in the middle. The CDR3 runs to 14 residues. Germline lookup yields CDR1 MNHNS and CDR2 SASEGT. The CDR3 DNA is TGTGCCAGCTGGGGTACAACCTACACCGGGGAGCTGTTTTTT. Amino acid sequence: CASWGTTYTGELFF.

The chain joins TRBV6-5 to TRBJ2-2, with 10 bases matching TRBD2. Looked up from germline, CDR1 is MNHEY and CDR2 is SVGAGI. This CDR3 has 15 amino acids. J lost 4 bases, V lost 7 bases, and 6 bases had no gene match. DNA of the CDR3: TGTGCCAGCATTAATAGCGGGGGGCTCACCGGGGAGCTGTTTTTT. It specifies CASINSGGLTGELFF.

This clone was recorded once. This CDR3 is CASSRPGGTEAFF. CDR3 in DNA: TGTGCCAGCAGCAGACCTGGGGGTACTGAAGCTTTCTTT. V and J are TRBV11-1 and TRBJ1-1; D may be TRBD1 (5 bases). V lost 5 bases, J lost 5 bases, and 12 bases lay in between. Looked up from germline, CDR1 is SGHAT and CDR2 is FQDESV (reference sequence). CDR3 length: 13 amino acids.

The J gene is TRBJ2-7, the V gene TRBV19; D might be TRBD1 (6 bases). The CDR3 has 13 amino acids. The ends were cut back, 5 bases at V and 6 bases at J, with 14 bases in the middle. The germline V gene has CDR1 LNHDA and CDR2 SQIVND (reference sequence). CDR3 amino acids: CASSSFQGSEQYF. The CDR3 DNA follows: TGTGCCAGTAGTTCCTTCCAGGGGTCCGAGCAGTACTTC.

This chain links TRBV27 with TRBJ2-5; a possible D gene is TRBD1 (6 bases). The CDR3 has 12 amino acids. Per germline, CDR1 MNHEY and CDR2 SMNVEV (reference sequence). Trimming left V 3 bases short and J 5 bases short, with 7 bases between. The CDR3 is CASSFQGETQYF. CDR3 bases: TGTGCCAGCAGTTTCCAGGGGGAGACCCAGTACTTC.

The J gene is TRBJ1-4, the V gene TRBV10-3; the D is unclear. This CDR3 comprises 12 residues. V lost 3 bases, J lost 4 bases, and 3 bases lay in between. Germline CDR1 ENHRY, CDR2 SYGVKD. The chain's CDR3 is CAISDDNEKLFF. Written as DNA, the CDR3 is TGTGCCATCAGTGACGATAATGAAAAACTGTTTTTT.

This chain connects TRBV5-1 to TRBJ2-7; a possible D gene is TRBD1 (6 bases). The CDR3 consists of 19 residues. Trimming took off 2 bases at V and 2 bases at J, with 26 bases between the two ends. Germline CDR1 reads SGHRS; CDR2 reads YFSETQ. CDR3 region: CASSLSYRGVRTVPYEQYF. The CDR3, as DNA: TGCGCCAGCAGCTTATCGTACCGAGGAGTACGGACAGTTCCCTACGAGCAGTACTTC.

This chain connects TRBV4-1 to TRBJ1-4, with D tentatively TRBD1 (5 bases). Germline lookup yields CDR1 MGHRA and CDR2 YSYEKL. Trimming shortened V by 4 bases and J by 4 bases, and 10 bases separated the two germline ends. This CDR3 has 14 residues. The CDR3 sequence: CASSPWTSNEKLFF. The CDR3 region has the DNA TGCGCCAGCAGCCCGTGGACAAGTAATGAAAAACTGTTTTTT.

The sample holds a few counts of this clone. The chain joins TRBV4-1 to TRBJ1-2, with TRBD1 identical over 8 bases. Germline V gene lookup returns CDR1 MGHRA and CDR2 YSYEKL. The junction had 12 bases not matched to a gene; V was cut back by 7 bases and J by 2 bases. CDR3 length: 16 amino acids. CDR3 nucleotides: TGCGCCAGCACCCAGGATCCCGGACAGGGAAACTATGGCTACACCTTC. Amino acids: CASTQDPGQGNYGYTF.

The chain employs TRBV6-5 and TRBJ1-6; unclear D gene. Germline CDR1 is MNHEY and CDR2 is SVGAGI. With 5 bases removed from V and 10 bases from J, the gap between germline ends came to 9 bases. The CDR3 loop spans 12 amino acids. In DNA, the CDR3 is TGTGCCAGCAGTGAGGTAGTGTCACCCCTCCACTTT. Protein: CASSEVVSPLHF.

The genes are TRBV23-1 and TRBJ1-2, with 10 bases identical to TRBD1. TRBV23-1 is an open reading frame whose function is uncertain. Trimming took 7 bases from V and 6 from J; bases not matched to a gene: 5. The CDR3 is 13 residues long. The CDR3 protein is CASTPTGGNGYTF. CDR3 sequence (DNA): TGCGCCAGCACCCCGACAGGGGGCAATGGCTACACCTTC.

The rearrangement links TRBV29-1 to TRBJ1-5, with 7 bases aligning to TRBD1. Trimming at V came to 2 bases and at J to 2 bases, leaving 0 bases not matched to a gene. The CDR3 consists of 13 residues. The germline CDR1 and CDR2 sequences are SQVTM and ANQGSEA. DNA for the CDR3: TGCAGCGTTGAAACAGGGGGCAATCAGCCCCAGCATTTT. Amino acid sequence: CSVETGGNQPQHF. The whole variable domain, remainder taken from reference TRBV29-1 and TRBJ1-5, is SAVISQKPSRDICQRGTSLTIQCQVDSQVTMMFWYRQQPGQSLTLIATANQGSEATYESGFVIDKFPISRPNLTFSTLTVSNMSPEDSSIYLCSVETGGNQPQHFGDGTRLSIL.

The J gene is TRBJ1-1, the V gene TRBV5-1; TRBD1 is a possible D gene (6 bases). There are 15 residues in the CDR3. Germline CDR1 SGHRS, CDR2 YFSETQ. V lost 4 bases, J lost 1 base, and 14 bases lay in between. CDR3 residues: CASSPQGPQNTEAFF. CDR3 sequence (DNA): TGCGCCAGCAGCCCTCAGGGGCCGCAGAACACTGAAGCTTTCTTT.

The J gene is TRBJ1-2, the V gene TRBV28, with 8 bases identical to TRBD1. The CDR3 totals 15 residues. With V trimmed by 8 bases and J by 0 bases, 8 bases remained unmatched. CDR1 and CDR2 from the germline V gene are MDHEN and SYDVKM. In nucleotides, the CDR3 is TGTGCCAGCGGAACCCAGGGGGCCGCTAACTATGGCTACACCTTC. It codes for CASGTQGAANYGYTF.

The chain links TRBV9 to TRBJ2-1; the D gene is possibly TRBD2 (5 bases). Germline CDR1 SGDLS, CDR2 YYNGEE. Trimming took 0 bases from V and 8 from J, leaving 9 bases between them. The CDR3 totals 13 residues. As DNA, the CDR3 is TGTGCCAGCAGCGTAGGCGCAGCGGATGAGCAGTTCTTC. Translating gives CASSVGAADEQFF.

This chain uses TRBV30 with TRBJ1-5; no clear D gene. The length of the CDR3 is 11 residues. Germline V CDR1 and CDR2: GTSNPN, SVGIG (reference sequence). V gave up 0 bases and J gave up 7 bases, with 4 bases separating them. The CDR3 region is CAWSVGQPQHF. DNA for the CDR3: TGTGCCTGGAGTGTCGGGCAGCCCCAGCATTTT.

This clone came up a few times. This chain joins TRBV28 and TRBJ1-4, with 7 bases aligning to TRBD1. The CDR3 sequence is 15 residues long. Looked up from germline, CDR1 is MDHEN and CDR2 is SYDVKM. Losses at the gene ends were 2 bases for V and 8 bases for J; bases not matched to a gene: 8. Here the CDR3 DNA reads TGTGCCAGCAGTTTAACGACAGGGCCGGGGGAAAAACTGTTTTTT. It specifies CASSLTTGPGEKLFF.

V usage is TRBV7-8 and J usage is TRBJ1-2, with 7 bases aligning to TRBD1. CDR1 is SGHVS, CDR2 FQNEAQ, per germline. The V and J ends lost 4 bases and 0 bases, in that order; junction bases with no gene match: 5. The CDR3 is made up of 15 amino acids. The CDR3 DNA reads as TGTGCCAGCAGCTCCGACAGGGAGGCTAACTATGGCTACACCTTC. Translating it yields CASSSDREANYGYTF.

The CDR3 loop reads CASSLTSHYGYTF. The CDR3 coding sequence is TGTGCCAGTAGTTTAACCTCCCATTATGGCTACACCTTC. The gene calls are TRBV19 and TRBJ1-2; no clear D gene. Trimming stripped 5 bases from V and 5 bases from J, with 12 bases between. Germline V lookup: CDR1 LNHDA, CDR2 SQIVND (reference sequence). The CDR3 totals 13 residues.

The V gene is TRBV11-2, the J gene TRBJ1-1, with unresolved D. The CDR3 totals 12 residues. V lost 5 bases and J 3 bases, leaving 7 bases between the germline ends. Germline CDR1 SGHAT, CDR2 FQNNGV. CDR3 amino acids: CASSAGYTEAFF. The CDR3 DNA sequence: TGTGCCAGCAGCGCGGGGTACACTGAAGCTTTCTTT.

The rearrangement uses TRBV25-1 and TRBJ1-1, with D possibly matching TRBD1 (6 bases). The V gene lost 4 bases and the J gene lost 0 bases, with 9 bases spanning the gap. This CDR3 has 14 residues. Germline V gene sequence: CDR1 MGHDK, CDR2 SYGVNS. The CDR3 region has the DNA TGTGCCAGCAGTGTAGGGGGAGTGAACACTGAAGCTTTCTTT. It is translated as CASSVGGVNTEAFF.